The 17 T cell receptor beta chains in this list originate from one sample, sequenced in a study of T cells in pancreatic ductal adenocarcinoma. Profiled with immunoSEQ multiplex PCR; TCRdb holds only in-frame clones, not every one. The sample includes 4,500 to 5,000 clones, 70% to 85% of them seen just once. Selected pancreatic ductal adenocarcinoma patients had undergone surgery without neoadjuvant therapy. The sample was pancreatic tumor tissue. The receptor set was obtained from a human donor with pancreatic ductal adenocarcinoma. The donor label of this sample is uncertain.

This clone has just one count. CDR3 DNA: TGTGCCAGCAGCTTAGCCCCCGGACAGGGGGCGAACTCCGGTGGTGGCTACACCTTC. Its translation is CASSLAPGQGANSGGGYTF. This rearrangement joins TRBV7-2 to TRBJ1-2; 11 nucleotides agree with TRBD1. Germline V gene sequence: CDR1 SGHTA, CDR2 FQGNSA. J gave up 7 bases and V 0 bases, and 16 bases lay outside the gene matches. The CDR3 length is 19 residues.

The rearrangement joins TRBV4-2 to TRBJ2-7; 8 nucleotides line up with TRBD2. The CDR3 consists of 15 residues. Looked up from germline, CDR1 is LGHNA and CDR2 is YNFKEQ. V lost 1 base to trimming and J lost 2 bases; unmatched junction nucleotides: 4. The CDR3 region is CASSQVAGGAYEQYF. The CDR3 DNA sequence: TGTGCCAGCAGCCAAGTGGCGGGAGGCGCCTACGAGCAGTACTTC.

DNA of the CDR3: TGTGCCAGCAGCGGTAGCGGGAGGGCCAGAAATGAGCAGTTCTTC. This codes for CASSGSGRARNEQFF. The rearrangement links TRBV7-9 to TRBJ2-1, with 11 bases identical to TRBD2. The CDR3 contains 15 residues. Trimming removed 5 bases from V and 7 bases from J; junction bases left unmatched: 7. Germline V gene lookup returns CDR1 SEHNR and CDR2 FQNEAQ (reference sequence).

The chain couples TRBV11-2 to TRBJ2-3; D uncertain. V lost 4 bases, J lost 4 bases, and 12 bases lay in between. CDR1 is SGHAT and CDR2 is FQNNGV in the germline V gene. The CDR3 is made up of 14 amino acids. CDR3: CASSSPMIADTQYF. The CDR3 DNA is TGTGCCAGCAGCTCCCCCATGATTGCAGATACGCAGTATTTT.

The chain combines TRBV10-3 with TRBJ1-2; D is possibly TRBD1 (6 bases). The CDR3 runs to 14 residues. From germline, CDR1 is ENHRY and CDR2 SYGVKD. The V end lost 2 bases, the J end lost 3 bases, and 10 bases lay between the germline ends. CDR3 in amino acids: CAISEGGQYYGYTF. The CDR3 coding sequence is TGTGCCATCAGTGAGGGGGGGCAATACTATGGCTACACCTTC.

This chain connects TRBV7-2 to TRBJ2-2; D may match TRBD1 or TRBD2 (7 bases each). The CDR3 sequence is 14 residues long. V was cut by 2 bases and J by 7 bases, with 11 bases left in between. From germline, CDR1 is SGHTA and CDR2 FQGNSA. CDR3 in amino acids: CASSLLRGGGELFF. The CDR3 region has the DNA TGTGCCAGCAGCTTACTCAGGGGGGGCGGGGAGCTGTTTTTT.

This chain links TRBV7-2 with TRBJ2-1; TRBD1 matches at 8 bases. Germline lookup yields CDR1 SGHTA and CDR2 FQGNSA. The trim removed 5 bases at V and 7 bases at J, leaving 10 bases unmatched. This CDR3 has 15 amino acids. In DNA, the CDR3 is TGTGCCAGCAGCACAGGGGGAGGTAGGCTAAATGAGCAGTTCTTC. As protein: CASSTGGGRLNEQFF.

To note about this clone: The same CDR3 can be traced to other DNA sequences in this sample. The chain employs TRBV9 and TRBJ2-5; the match to TRBD1 covers 7 bases. Germline V gene data show CDR1 as SGDLS and CDR2 as YYNGEE. J was trimmed by 0 bases and V by 0 bases; bases with no gene match: 2. The CDR3 loop spans 15 amino acids. CDR3 sequence: CASSVVGTDQETQYF. CDR3 nucleotide sequence: TGTGCCAGCAGCGTAGTCGGGACAGACCAAGAGACCCAGTACTTC.

The chain carries TRBV4-2 and TRBJ1-1; 9 bases align to TRBD1. Germline CDR1 is LGHNA and CDR2 is YNFKEQ. J gave up 1 base and V 3 bases, and 15 bases lay outside the gene matches. The CDR3 is made up of 19 amino acids. Written as DNA, the CDR3 is TGTGCCAGCAGCCACTTCTTAACAGGGGGCGAACAAGCGAACACTGAAGCTTTCTTT. Translating gives CASSHFLTGGEQANTEAFF.

On this clone itself: At one boundary the junction diverges from the germline segment, which might be a read error. The V gene is TRBV29-1, the J gene TRBJ1-4; 8 bases agree with TRBD1. Germline CDR1 is SQVTM and CDR2 is ANQGSEA. The CDR3 covers 14 residues. Here the CDR3 DNA reads TGCAGCGTTGAAGACTCAAACCGGACAGGGCGCCGGGTTTTT. Protein: CSVEDSNRTGRRVF.

The V gene is TRBV13, the J gene TRBJ2-1, with D perhaps assigned TRBD1 or TRBD2 (5 bases each). V gave up 4 bases and J gave up 1 base, with 20 bases separating them. Germline CDR1 reads PRHDT; CDR2 reads FYEKMQ (reference sequence). The CDR3 consists of 18 residues. The CDR3 DNA reads TGTGCCAGCAGCTCTACCTTTTCCGGGGCAATTTCCTACAATGAGCAGTTCTTC. It yields the protein CASSSTFSGAISYNEQFF.

This sequence joins TRBV5-1 and TRBJ1-5, with 7 bases lining up with TRBD1. The CDR3 consists of 14 residues. V shed 5 bases and J 7 bases; nucleotides not matched to a gene: 9. Per germline, CDR1 SGHRS and CDR2 YFSETQ. The CDR3 DNA is TGCGCCAGCAGTCCAGGAGGGGGCGTACAGCCCCAGCATTTT. Its translation is CASSPGGGVQPQHF. Full variable domain (outside the CDR3, taken from reference TRBV5-1 and TRBJ1-5): KAGVTQTPRYLIKTRGQQVTLSCSPISGHRSVSWYQQTPGQGLQFLFEYFSETQRNKGNFPGRFSGRQFSNSRSEMNVSTLELGDSALYLCASSPGGGVQPQHFGDGTRLSIL.

V is TRBV19 and J is TRBJ1-6; 12 bases align to TRBD1. The ends lost 4 bases at V and 6 bases at J; junction bases unmatched: 7. This CDR3 is 17 amino acids long. Germline V gives CDR1 LNHDA, CDR2 SQIVND (reference sequence). This CDR3 reads CASSKPGQGAINSPLHF. In nucleotides, the CDR3 is TGTGCCAGTAGTAAACCGGGACAGGGGGCGATTAATTCACCCCTCCACTTT.

The CDR3 protein is CASSLVIRFGSYNEQFF. CDR3 coding DNA: TGTGCCAGCAGCTTAGTAATTAGGTTCGGGTCCTACAATGAGCAGTTCTTC. This chain links TRBV7-9 with TRBJ2-1; D gene unclear. V shed 1 base and J shed 1 base, with 14 bases lying between them. The CDR3 extends over 17 amino acids. The germline CDR1 and CDR2 sequences are SEHNR and FQNEAQ (reference sequence).

The chain couples TRBV19 to TRBJ2-1, with TRBD1 identical over 9 bases. CDR3 length equals 16 residues. Trimming cost V 7 bases and J 2 bases; bases outside gene matches: 9. Germline loops: CDR1 LNHDA, CDR2 SQIVND (reference sequence). CDR3 loop: CASMGTGKDPYNEQFF. DNA of the CDR3: TGTGCCAGTATGGGGACAGGGAAGGACCCCTACAATGAGCAGTTCTTC.

This chain uses TRBV28 with TRBJ2-2, with D possibly TRBD2 on 6 matching bases. Trimming shortened V by 1 base and J by 4 bases, and 13 bases separated the two germline ends. This CDR3 is 16 amino acids long. The germline gives CDR1 MDHEN, CDR2 SYDVKM. The CDR3 DNA sequence: TGTGCCAGCAGTTTATCCGGGACTTCCGGCACCGGGGAGCTGTTTTTT. Translated: CASSLSGTSGTGELFF.

This clone was counted between two and nine times. This chain uses TRBV5-4 with TRBJ2-5; D gene uncertain. V gave up 0 bases and J gave up 0 bases, with 0 bases separating them. The CDR3 spans 12 residues. Germline V gene lookup returns CDR1 SGHNT and CDR2 YYREEE (reference sequence). The CDR3 region is CASSLDQETQYF. In DNA, the CDR3 is TGTGCCAGCAGCTTGGACCAAGAGACCCAGTACTTC.